This passage covers 31 T cell receptor beta chains from one sample sequenced in a study of blood T cell repertoires in COVID-19. The method was immunoSEQ multiplex PCR; TCRdb's version includes in-frame clones alone and lacks a portion of them. The data hold about 260,000 clones, with around nine tenths observed a single time. Sequenced material: PBMCs or T cells enriched from blood (not recorded which). All receptors derive from a middle-aged woman who had been exposed to COVID-19.

The chain is built from TRBV7-2 and TRBJ2-3; D might be TRBD1 (5 bases). The CDR3 is made up of 15 amino acids. Germline CDR1 is SGHTA and CDR2 is FQGNSA. The V gene lost 1 base and the J gene lost 7 bases, with 15 bases spanning the gap. The CDR3 coding sequence is TGTGCCAGCAGCTTAGATGTCTCAGGGTCAAATACGCAGTATTTT. Its translation: CASSLDVSGSNTQYF.

The gene calls are TRBV6-5 and TRBJ2-2; 8 bases fit TRBD1. V trimming: 4 bases; J trimming: 8 bases; junction bases outside the gene matches: 6. This CDR3 has 14 amino acids. The germline V gene has CDR1 MNHEY and CDR2 SVGAGI. The CDR3 loop reads CASSFGQGWGELFF. The CDR3 bases are TGTGCCAGCAGTTTCGGACAGGGATGGGGGGAGCTGTTTTTT.

This clone was seen a few times. The chain employs TRBV4-2 and TRBJ2-5, with D perhaps TRBD2 (7 bases). This CDR3 is 16 amino acids long. Germline CDR1 reads LGHNA; CDR2 reads YNFKEQ. The ends were cut back, 4 bases at V and 3 bases at J, with 18 bases in the middle. The CDR3 protein is CASSRAFGGPEETQYF. The CDR3, as DNA: TGTGCCAGCAGCCGGGCTTTCGGGGGGCCGGAAGAGACCCAGTACTTC.

J is TRBJ2-6 and V is TRBV28; D is possibly TRBD2 (6 bases). This CDR3 is built from 17 residues. From germline, CDR1 is MDHEN and CDR2 SYDVKM. V lost 4 bases and J lost 0, with 13 bases in between. CDR3 in amino acids: CASSSGGSNSGANVLTF. The CDR3 region has the DNA TGTGCCAGCAGTTCTGGGGGGAGTAACTCTGGGGCCAACGTCCTGACTTTC.

There are many counts of this clone. CDR3 sequence (DNA): TGTGCCAGCAGTGGCGGGTTCGGGGGTTACGAGCAGTACTTC. It yields the protein CASSGGFGGYEQYF. The chain combines TRBV27 with TRBJ2-7; possible D gene TRBD2, 6 bases. Germline lookup yields CDR1 MNHEY and CDR2 SMNVEV (reference sequence). V was clipped by 5 bases and J by 4 bases, with 15 bases between them. This CDR3 contains 14 residues.

The chain couples TRBV6-5 to TRBJ2-5; TRBD2 agrees at 7 bases. The CDR3 sequence is 14 residues long. Trimming cost V 5 bases and J 5 bases; bases outside gene matches: 8. Germline assignment: CDR1 MNHEY and CDR2 SVGAGI. The CDR3 region is CASSIGGRIETQYF. DNA of the CDR3: TGTGCCAGCAGTATAGGCGGGAGAATTGAGACCCAGTACTTC.

The rearrangement joins TRBV7-2 to TRBJ2-5, with 9 bases identical to TRBD2. The CDR3 has 15 residues. Germline V gives CDR1 SGHTA, CDR2 FQGNSA. V was pared by 4 bases and J by 2 bases, with 5 bases of the junction left unmatched. CDR3 DNA: TGTGCCAGCAGCTATAGCGGGGGCCCACAAGAGACCCAGTACTTC. It encodes CASSYSGGPQETQYF.

The rearrangement joins TRBV7-2 to TRBJ2-5; D might be TRBD1 (5 bases). V lost 1 base, J lost 4 bases, and 10 bases lay in between. Germline-derived CDR1 and CDR2 are SGHTA and FQGNSA. The CDR3 runs to 14 residues. The CDR3 nucleotides read TGTGCCAGCAGCTTAGGCGGCAGGGTAGAGACCCAGTACTTC. As protein: CASSLGGRVETQYF. Supplemented by reference TRBV7-2 and TRBJ2-5, the full variable domain reads GAGVSQSPSNKVTEKGKDVELRCDPISGHTALYWYRQSLGQGLEFLIYFQGNSAPDKSGLPSDRFSAERTGGSVSTLTIQRTQQEDSAVYLCASSLGGRVETQYFGPGTRLLVL.

This chain links TRBV7-2 with TRBJ2-7; 14 bases agree with TRBD2. The CDR3 contains 18 residues. Germline V gene sequence: CDR1 SGHTA, CDR2 FQGNSA. The V segment lost 1 base and the J segment 3 bases; nucleotides outside the gene matches: 8. The CDR3 reads CASSLDGRGTSGGYEQYF. DNA for the CDR3: TGTGCCAGCAGCTTAGATGGCAGGGGGACTAGCGGGGGCTACGAGCAGTACTTC.

The J gene is TRBJ2-3, the V gene TRBV7-2; 7 nucleotides match TRBD1. CDR1 is SGHTA and CDR2 is FQGNSA in the germline V gene. The V segment lost 8 bases and the J segment 4 bases; nucleotides outside the gene matches: 6. The CDR3 totals 13 residues. The CDR3 here is CASGKGASDTQYF. CDR3 DNA sequence: TGTGCCAGCGGGAAGGGGGCATCAGATACGCAGTATTTT.

The J gene is TRBJ2-7, the V gene TRBV6-2 or TRBV6-3; possibly TRBD2 for D (5 bases). The CDR3 length is 14 residues. Trimming cost V 0 bases and J 4 bases, with 10 bases left between them. Germline lookup yields CDR1 MNHEY and CDR2 SVGEGT. CDR3 in DNA: TGTGCCAGCAGTTACTCGGAGGAGATGTACGAGCAGTACGTC. Residues: CASSYSEEMYEQYV.

The chain joins TRBV4-3 to TRBJ2-2; 8 bases are a match to TRBD2. Per germline, CDR1 LGHNA and CDR2 YSLEER. Trimming took 3 bases from V and 4 from J; bases not matched to a gene: 4. The CDR3 extends over 15 amino acids. The CDR3 coding sequence is TGCGCCAGCAGCCATCCGGGGGGGAGCACCGGGGAGCTGTTTTTT. Translated, it gives CASSHPGGSTGELFF.

This clone was found a few times. The V and J genes are TRBV4-1 and TRBJ1-4, with TRBD1 matching over 7 bases. Germline V CDR1 and CDR2: MGHRA, YSYEKL. This CDR3 has 19 residues. J gave up 8 bases and V 4 bases, and 22 bases lay outside the gene matches. The CDR3 region has the DNA TGCGCCAGCAGCCCTACGAGAGGGGAACAGGGGCCCACAAGAGAAAAACTGTTTTTT. It specifies CASSPTRGEQGPTREKLFF.

This sequence joins TRBV6-2 or TRBV6-3 and TRBJ1-1; D unclear. Germline loops: CDR1 MNHEY, CDR2 SVGEGT. Between the trimmed V and J ends, which lost 4 bases and 6 bases, there was a span of 9 bases. The CDR3 has 12 amino acids. CDR3: CASSSSTPEAFF. The CDR3 nucleotides read TGTGCCAGCAGTTCCTCCACACCTGAAGCTTTCTTT.

In its sample, this clone was seen once. The junction does not match germline at one end; this may be a read error. DNA for the CDR3: TGTGCCAGCAGCCGGACTTGGAACACCGGGGAGCTGTTTTTT. Its translation is CASSRTWNTGELFF. V and J are TRBV5-1 and TRBJ2-2; the D gene is possibly TRBD2 (5 bases). Germline lookup yields CDR1 SGHRS and CDR2 YFSETQ. The CDR3 loop spans 14 amino acids.

The chain recombines TRBV4-2 with TRBJ1-4, with 7 bases that match TRBD1. The CDR3 consists of 17 residues. Trimming at V came to 4 bases and at J to 3 bases, leaving 11 bases not matched to a gene. Germline assignment: CDR1 LGHNA and CDR2 YNFKEQ. CDR3 DNA: TGTGCCAGCAGCCTCGCTTATATCGGGACAGCTAATGAAAAACTGTTTTTT. It translates to CASSLAYIGTANEKLFF.

The chain links TRBV4-3 to TRBJ1-5; 8 nucleotides agree with TRBD1. Germline-derived CDR1 and CDR2 are LGHNA and YSLEER. The CDR3 sequence is 18 residues long. J gave up 3 bases and V 0 bases, and 10 bases lay outside the gene matches. The CDR3 nucleotides are TGCGCCAGCAGCCAAGATCTCCCGCGGACAGGGCACAATCAGCCCCAGCATTTT. Translating it yields CASSQDLPRTGHNQPQHF.

DNA for the CDR3: TGTGCCAGCAGCCCCCCGGCAGCGGGCTATGGCTACACCTTC. Its protein is CASSPPAAGYGYTF. V is TRBV16 and J is TRBJ1-2; D is ambiguous. CDR1 is KGHSY, CDR2 FQNENV, per germline. The germline V and J ends were trimmed by 4 bases and 4 bases, with 13 bases remaining between them. This CDR3 is 14 amino acids long.

This chain uses TRBV30 with TRBJ1-5, with D perhaps matching TRBD1 (5 bases). The ends were cut back, 4 bases at V and 2 bases at J, with 12 bases in the middle. The CDR3 is 14 residues long. The germline V gene encodes CDR1 GTSNPN and CDR2 SVGIG (reference sequence). The CDR3 coding sequence is TGTGCCTGGACGTCGGACAATCGCAATCAGCCCCAGCATTTT. Protein: CAWTSDNRNQPQHF.

The genes are TRBV27 and TRBJ2-2; TRBD1 might be the D (6 bases). Per germline, CDR1 MNHEY and CDR2 SMNVEV (reference sequence). The CDR3 totals 16 residues. V was clipped by 5 bases and J by 0 bases, with 13 bases between them. DNA for the CDR3: TGTGCCAGCAGTACTACCGGGACACCGAACACCGGGGAGCTGTTTTTT. This sequence encodes CASSTTGTPNTGELFF.

V usage is TRBV19 and J usage is TRBJ1-2; 7 bases are a match to TRBD1. CDR1 is LNHDA, CDR2 SQIVND, per germline (reference sequence). V lost 5 bases to trimming and J lost 6 bases; unmatched junction nucleotides: 12. This CDR3 spans 15 amino acids. As DNA, the CDR3 is TGTGCCAGTAGTCTTCCCCCGACAGGGATCCATGGCTACACCTTC. This sequence encodes CASSLPPTGIHGYTF. Full variable domain (remainder filled in from reference TRBV19 and TRBJ1-2): DGGITQSPKYLFRKEGQNVTLSCEQNLNHDAMYWYRQDPGQGLRLIYYSQIVNDFQKGDIAEGYSVSREKKESFPLTVTSAQKNPTAFYLCASSLPPTGIHGYTFGSGTRLTVV.

In DNA form, the CDR3 reads TGTGCCAGCAGCTCTGTCCCCGGGGCGGGGGAAAAACTGTTTTTT. Encoded protein: CASSSVPGAGEKLFF. V is TRBV7-6 and J is TRBJ1-4, with D possibly being TRBD1 (5 bases). Germline V CDR1 and CDR2: SGHVS, FNYEAQ. CDR3 length: 15 amino acids. Between the trimmed V and J ends, which lost 4 bases and 8 bases, there was a span of 17 bases.

This chain uses TRBV10-3 with TRBJ2-7; a weak D match, TRBD2 (5 bases). CDR1 is ENHRY and CDR2 is SYGVKD in the germline V gene. The ends were cut back, 3 bases at V and 4 bases at J, with 10 bases in the middle. The CDR3 runs to 13 residues. CDR3 nucleotides: TGTGCCATCAGTGAATCCGAGGGATACGAGCAGTACGTC. Its protein is CAISESEGYEQYV.

This chain uses TRBV5-4 with TRBJ2-2; TRBD1 agrees at 9 bases. With V trimmed by 3 bases and J by 8 bases, 5 bases remained unmatched. The CDR3 contains 14 residues. Germline-derived CDR1 and CDR2 are SGHNT and YYREEE (reference sequence). The CDR3 DNA sequence: TGTGCCAGCAGCTGGGGACAGGGAGAAGGGGAGCTGTTTTTT. This encodes CASSWGQGEGELFF. The complete variable domain, with remaining parts taken from reference TRBV5-4 and TRBJ2-2, reads ETGVTQSPTHLIKTRGQQVTLRCSSQSGHNTVSWYQQALGQGPQFIFQYYREEENGRGNFPPRFSGLQFPNYSSELNVNALELDDSALYLCASSWGQGEGELFFGEGSRLTVL.

This chain joins TRBV28 and TRBJ2-3, with 10 bases fitting TRBD2. V shed 3 bases and J 7 bases; nucleotides not matched to a gene: 10. CDR1 is MDHEN and CDR2 is SYDVKM in the germline V gene. This CDR3 region has 16 residues. CDR3 protein: CASSLGQAGGLNTQYF. CDR3 nucleotides: TGTGCCAGCAGTTTGGGACAAGCGGGGGGGCTCAATACGCAGTATTTT.

The V call is TRBV9, the J call TRBJ1-3; 8 bases match TRBD1. CDR3 size: 15 residues. CDR1 and CDR2 from the germline V gene are SGDLS and YYNGEE. The V gene end was trimmed by 2 bases and the J gene end by 0 bases; junction bases not matched to a gene: 1. For the CDR3, the DNA is TGTGCCAGCAGCGTGGACAGGGACTCTGGAAACACCATATATTTT. Amino acid sequence: CASSVDRDSGNTIYF. Filled out from reference TRBV9 and TRBJ1-3, the complete variable domain reads DSGVTQTPKHLITATGQRVTLRCSPRSGDLSVYWYQQSLDQGLQFLIQYYNGEERAKGNILERFSAQQFPDLHSELNLSSLELGDSALYFCASSVDRDSGNTIYFGEGSWLTVV.

This sequence joins TRBV4-1 and TRBJ2-5; D remains unclear. Trimming stripped 1 base from V and 1 base from J, with 7 bases between. The CDR3 has 14 residues. Germline assignment: CDR1 MGHRA and CDR2 YSYEKL. In DNA form, the CDR3 reads TGCGCCAGCAGCCAAGGTATCCCCCAAGAGACCCAGTACTTC. It translates to CASSQGIPQETQYF.

The chain couples TRBV18 to TRBJ2-3; 7 bases fit TRBD2. The J segment lost 3 bases and the V segment lost 4 bases, leaving 10 bases of the junction unmatched. Germline V gene data show CDR1 as KGHSH and CDR2 as LQKENI. The CDR3 covers 16 residues. In nucleotides, the CDR3 is TGTGCCAGCTCACTCTTTGTGCGGGGGAGGACAGATACGCAGTATTTT. The encoded protein is CASSLFVRGRTDTQYF.

The chain joins TRBV19 to TRBJ1-1; no firm D call. Germline assignment: CDR1 LNHDA and CDR2 SQIVND (reference sequence). The V end was cut by 7 bases, the J end by 7 bases, with 19 bases between. This CDR3 region has 14 residues. CDR3 protein: CASKEARETREAFF. CDR3 bases: TGTGCCAGTAAGGAGGCCCGTGAAACCCGTGAAGCTTTCTTT.

This rearrangement joins TRBV30 to TRBJ1-1, with TRBD1 identical over 7 bases. The CDR3 spans 15 residues. Germline CDR1 reads GTSNPN; CDR2 reads SVGIG (reference sequence). V dropped 2 bases and J dropped 1; count of bases not matched to a gene: 7. The CDR3 coding sequence is TGTGCCTGGAGTCCCGCTGGGACAGCGAACACTGAAGCTTTCTTT. It is translated as CAWSPAGTANTEAFF.

This chain links TRBV28 with TRBJ1-5; 10 positions agree with TRBD1. V gave up 1 base and J gave up 4 bases; unmatched junction bases: 25. The CDR3 length is 23 residues. From germline, CDR1 is MDHEN and CDR2 SYDVKM. Here the CDR3 reads CASSLSYSSGVRQGAWLNQPQHF. The DNA of the CDR3 is TGTGCCAGCAGTTTATCTTATTCAAGTGGTGTACGACAGGGGGCTTGGTTGAATCAGCCCCAGCATTTT.